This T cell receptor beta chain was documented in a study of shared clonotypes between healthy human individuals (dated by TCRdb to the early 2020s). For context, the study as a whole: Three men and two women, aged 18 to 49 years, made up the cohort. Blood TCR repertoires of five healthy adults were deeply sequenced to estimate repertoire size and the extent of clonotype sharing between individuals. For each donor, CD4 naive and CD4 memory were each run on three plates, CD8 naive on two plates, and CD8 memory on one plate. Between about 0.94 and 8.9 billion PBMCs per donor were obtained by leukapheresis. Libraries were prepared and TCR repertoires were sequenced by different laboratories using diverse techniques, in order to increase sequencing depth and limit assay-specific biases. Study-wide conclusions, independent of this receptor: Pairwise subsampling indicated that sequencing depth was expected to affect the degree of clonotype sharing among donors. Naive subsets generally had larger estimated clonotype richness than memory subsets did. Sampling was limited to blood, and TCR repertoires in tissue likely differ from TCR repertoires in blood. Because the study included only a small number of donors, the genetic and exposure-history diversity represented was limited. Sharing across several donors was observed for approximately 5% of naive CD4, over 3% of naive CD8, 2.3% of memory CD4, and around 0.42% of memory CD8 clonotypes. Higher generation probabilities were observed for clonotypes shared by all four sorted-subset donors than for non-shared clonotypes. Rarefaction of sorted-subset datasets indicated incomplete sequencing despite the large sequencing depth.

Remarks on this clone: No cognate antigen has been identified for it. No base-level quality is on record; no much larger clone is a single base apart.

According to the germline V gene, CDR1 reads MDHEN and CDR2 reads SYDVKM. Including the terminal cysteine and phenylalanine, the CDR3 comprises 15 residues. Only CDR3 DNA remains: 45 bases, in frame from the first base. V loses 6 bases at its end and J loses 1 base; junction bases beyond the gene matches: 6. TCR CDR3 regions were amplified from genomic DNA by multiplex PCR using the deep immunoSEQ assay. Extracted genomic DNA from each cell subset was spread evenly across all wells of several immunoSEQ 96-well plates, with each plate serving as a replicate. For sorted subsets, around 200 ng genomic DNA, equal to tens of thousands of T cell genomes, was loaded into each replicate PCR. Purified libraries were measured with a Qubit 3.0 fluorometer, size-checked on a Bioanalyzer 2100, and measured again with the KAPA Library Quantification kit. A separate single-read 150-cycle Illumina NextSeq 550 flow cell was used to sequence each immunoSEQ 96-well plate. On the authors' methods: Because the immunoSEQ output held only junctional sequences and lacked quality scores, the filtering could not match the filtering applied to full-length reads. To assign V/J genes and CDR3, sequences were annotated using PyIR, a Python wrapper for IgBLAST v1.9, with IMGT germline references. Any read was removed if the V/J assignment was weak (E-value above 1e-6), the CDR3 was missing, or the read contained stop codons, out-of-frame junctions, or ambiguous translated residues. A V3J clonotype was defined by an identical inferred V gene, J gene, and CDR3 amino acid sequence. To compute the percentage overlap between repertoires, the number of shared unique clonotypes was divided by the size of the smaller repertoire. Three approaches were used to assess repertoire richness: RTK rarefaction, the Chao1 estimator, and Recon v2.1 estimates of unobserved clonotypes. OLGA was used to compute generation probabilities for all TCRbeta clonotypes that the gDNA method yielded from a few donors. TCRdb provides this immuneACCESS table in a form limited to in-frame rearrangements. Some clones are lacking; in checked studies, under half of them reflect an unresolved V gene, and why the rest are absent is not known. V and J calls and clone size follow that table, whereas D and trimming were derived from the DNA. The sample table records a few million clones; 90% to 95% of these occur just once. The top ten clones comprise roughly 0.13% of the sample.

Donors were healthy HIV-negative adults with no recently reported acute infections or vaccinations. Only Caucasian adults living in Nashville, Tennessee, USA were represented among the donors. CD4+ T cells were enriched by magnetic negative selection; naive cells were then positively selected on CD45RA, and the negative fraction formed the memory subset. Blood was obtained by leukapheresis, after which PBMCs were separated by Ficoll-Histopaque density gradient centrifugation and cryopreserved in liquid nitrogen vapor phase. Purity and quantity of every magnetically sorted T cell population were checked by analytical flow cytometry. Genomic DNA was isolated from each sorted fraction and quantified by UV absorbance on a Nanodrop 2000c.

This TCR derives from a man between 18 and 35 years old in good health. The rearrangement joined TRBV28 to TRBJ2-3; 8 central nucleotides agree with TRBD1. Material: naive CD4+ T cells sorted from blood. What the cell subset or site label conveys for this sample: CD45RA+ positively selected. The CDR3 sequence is CASSRQGWGTDTQYF. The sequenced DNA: TGTGCCAGCAGCCGACAGGGGTGGGGCACAGATACGCAGTATTTT.